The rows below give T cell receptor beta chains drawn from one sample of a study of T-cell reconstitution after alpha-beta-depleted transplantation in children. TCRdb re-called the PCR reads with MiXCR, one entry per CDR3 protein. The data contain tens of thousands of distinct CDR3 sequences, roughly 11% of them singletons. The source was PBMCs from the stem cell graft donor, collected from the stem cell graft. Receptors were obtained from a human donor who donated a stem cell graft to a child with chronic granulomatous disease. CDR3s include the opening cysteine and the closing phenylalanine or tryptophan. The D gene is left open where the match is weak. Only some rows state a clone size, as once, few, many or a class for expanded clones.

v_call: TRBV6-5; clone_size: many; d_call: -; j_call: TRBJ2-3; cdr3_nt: TGTGCCAGCAGACCGGGACGGTCCACAGATACGCAGTATTTT; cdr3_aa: CASRPGRSTDTQYF
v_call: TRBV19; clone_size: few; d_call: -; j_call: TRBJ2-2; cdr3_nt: TGTGCCAGTAGTGACTATAACACCGGACGGGAAGAGCTGTTTTTT; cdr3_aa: CASSDYNTGREELFF
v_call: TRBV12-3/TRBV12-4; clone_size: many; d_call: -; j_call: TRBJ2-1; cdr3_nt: TGTGCCAGCAGTTTGGGACTCAGGGGGTACAATGAGCAGTTCTTC; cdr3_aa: CASSLGLRGYNEQFF
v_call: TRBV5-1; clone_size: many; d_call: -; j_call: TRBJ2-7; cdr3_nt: TGCGCCAGCAGCTTGGGAACCGAGCAGTACTTC; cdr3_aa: CASSLGTEQYF
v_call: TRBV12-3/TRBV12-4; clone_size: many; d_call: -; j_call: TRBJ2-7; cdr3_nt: TGTGCCAGCAGCCCTGGGCCTTACGAGCAGTACTTC; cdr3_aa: CASSPGPYEQYF
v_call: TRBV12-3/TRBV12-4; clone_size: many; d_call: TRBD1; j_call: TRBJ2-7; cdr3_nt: TGTGCCAGCAGTGCATACCAAGACAGGGGGCCGGACGAGCAGTACTTC; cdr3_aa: CASSAYQDRGPDEQYF
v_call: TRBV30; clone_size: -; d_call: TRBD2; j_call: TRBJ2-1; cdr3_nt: TGTGCCTGGGATGGGACTAGCGGGAGGAACAATGAGCAGTTCTTC; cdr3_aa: CAWDGTSGRNNEQFF
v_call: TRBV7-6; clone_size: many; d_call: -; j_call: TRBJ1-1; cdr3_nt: TGTGCCAGCAGCTTATACCCCAGGCAGAAGAACACTGAAGCTTTCTTT; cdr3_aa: CASSLYPRQKNTEAFF
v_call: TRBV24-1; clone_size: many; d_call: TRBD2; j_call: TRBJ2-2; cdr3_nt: TGTGCCACCCAGACTGCGGGAGGGACCGGGGAGCTGTTTTTT; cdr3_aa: CATQTAGGTGELFF
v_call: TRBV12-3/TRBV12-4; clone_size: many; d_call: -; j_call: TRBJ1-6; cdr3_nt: TGTGCCAGCAGTTTGGGTCTGGGGGATTCACCCCTCCACTTT; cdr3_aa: CASSLGLGDSPLHF
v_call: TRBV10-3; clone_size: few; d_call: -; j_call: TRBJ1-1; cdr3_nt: TGTGCCATCAGTGAGTCAGTCAGGAGGCCTCTAATGAACACTGAAGCTTTCTTT; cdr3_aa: CAISESVRRPLMNTEAFF
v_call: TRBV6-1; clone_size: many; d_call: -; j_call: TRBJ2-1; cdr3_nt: TGTGCCAGCACCCCGTTGTCGTCTCACCGTATCCTCGGGCAGTTCTTC; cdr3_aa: CASTPLSSHRILGQFF
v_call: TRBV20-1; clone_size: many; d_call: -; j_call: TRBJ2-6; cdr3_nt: TGCAGTGCTATCAACATCCGTCTCTCTGGGGCCAACGTCCTGACTTTC; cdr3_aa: CSAINIRLSGANVLTF
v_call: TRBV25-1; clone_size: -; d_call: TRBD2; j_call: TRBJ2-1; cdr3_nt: TGTGCCAGCAGTGATCCAAGGCGGACTAGTCTCAATGAGCAGTTCTTC; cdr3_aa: CASSDPRRTSLNEQFF
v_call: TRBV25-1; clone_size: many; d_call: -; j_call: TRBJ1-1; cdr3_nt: TGTGCCAGCAGTGACCAAGGCTCTCGAGCTTTCTTT; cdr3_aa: CASSDQGSRAFF
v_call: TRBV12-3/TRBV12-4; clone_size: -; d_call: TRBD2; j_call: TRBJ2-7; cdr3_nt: TGTGCCAGCAGTCCCGACCGACTAGCGGGAGTACCCTACGAGCAGTACTTC; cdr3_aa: CASSPDRLAGVPYEQYF
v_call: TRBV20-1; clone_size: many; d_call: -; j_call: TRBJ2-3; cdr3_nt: TGCAGTGCTAGAGATACGAGCACAGATACGCAGTATTTT; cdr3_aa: CSARDTSTDTQYF
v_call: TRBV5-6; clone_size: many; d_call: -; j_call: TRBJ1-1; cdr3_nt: TGTGCCAGCAGCTTCGCGGGAAACACTGAAGCTTTCTTT; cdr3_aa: CASSFAGNTEAFF
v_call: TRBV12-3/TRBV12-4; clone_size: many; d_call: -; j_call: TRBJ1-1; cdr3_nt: TGTGCCAGCAGTTTAGCGGGGGGGGTGAACACTGAAGCTTTCTTT; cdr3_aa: CASSLAGGVNTEAFF
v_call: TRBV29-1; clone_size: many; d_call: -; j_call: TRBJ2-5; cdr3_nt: TGCAGCGTTGATTACAGCCAAGAGACCCAGTACTTC; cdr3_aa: CSVDYSQETQYF
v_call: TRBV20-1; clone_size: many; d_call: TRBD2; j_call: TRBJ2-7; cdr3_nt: TGCAGTGCTAACAACACACATGGACTAGCGGCCTACGAGCAGTACTTC; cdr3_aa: CSANNTHGLAAYEQYF
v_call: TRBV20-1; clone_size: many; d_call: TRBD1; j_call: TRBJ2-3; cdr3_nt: TGCAGTGCCCTTGGACAGGCCGAAGATACGCAGTATTTT; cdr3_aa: CSALGQAEDTQYF
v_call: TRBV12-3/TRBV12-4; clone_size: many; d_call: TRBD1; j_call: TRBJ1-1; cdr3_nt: TGTGCCAGCAGTTCCACCCCGGGACAGGGAATCTCTACTTCTGAAGCTTTCTTT; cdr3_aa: CASSSTPGQGISTSEAFF
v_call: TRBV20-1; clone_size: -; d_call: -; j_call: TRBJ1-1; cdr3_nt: TGCAGTGCTAGAGCCGAAGAGGGGATGAACACTGAAGCTTTCTTT; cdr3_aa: CSARAEEGMNTEAFF
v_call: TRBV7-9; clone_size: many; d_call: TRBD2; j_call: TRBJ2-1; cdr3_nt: TGTGCCAGCACCCCGGGGGGTTTTGGCAATGAGCAGTTCTTC; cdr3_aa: CASTPGGFGNEQFF
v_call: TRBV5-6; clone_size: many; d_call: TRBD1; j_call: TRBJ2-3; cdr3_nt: TGTGCCAGCAGCCGACAGGGGGCTATCACAGATACGCAGTATTTT; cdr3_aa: CASSRQGAITDTQYF
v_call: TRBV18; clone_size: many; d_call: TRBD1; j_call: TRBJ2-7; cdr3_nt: TGTGCCAGCTCACCACGGGTTCAGGGGGACGAGCAGTACTTC; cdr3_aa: CASSPRVQGDEQYF
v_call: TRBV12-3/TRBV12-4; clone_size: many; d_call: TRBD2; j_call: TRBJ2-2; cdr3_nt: TGTGCCAGCAGTTCCAGCGGGGAGAACACCGGGGAGCTGTTTTTT; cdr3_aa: CASSSSGENTGELFF
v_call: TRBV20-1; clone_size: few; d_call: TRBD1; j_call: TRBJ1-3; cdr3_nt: TGCAGTGCCCCCGGACAGGGGGAAGGAAACACCATATATTTT; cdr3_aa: CSAPGQGEGNTIYF
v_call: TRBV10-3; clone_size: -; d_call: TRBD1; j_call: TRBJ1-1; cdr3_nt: TGTGCCATCAGTGGGACAGGGGGCGCAGGCACTGAAGCTTTCTTT; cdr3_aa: CAISGTGGAGTEAFF
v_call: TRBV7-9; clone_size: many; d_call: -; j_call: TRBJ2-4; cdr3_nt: TGTGCCAGCAGCACGACAGGAGCCAAAAACATTCAGTACTTC; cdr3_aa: CASSTTGAKNIQYF
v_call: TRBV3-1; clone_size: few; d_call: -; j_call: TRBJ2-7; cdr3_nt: TGTGCCACCTCCCAAGATTGGGGGCGAAACTCCTACGAGCAGTACTTC; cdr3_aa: CATSQDWGRNSYEQYF
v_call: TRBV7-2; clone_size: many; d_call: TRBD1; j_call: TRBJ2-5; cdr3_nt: TGTGCCAGCAGCCGGACAGGGAGCCAAGAGACCCAGTACTTC; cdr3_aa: CASSRTGSQETQYF
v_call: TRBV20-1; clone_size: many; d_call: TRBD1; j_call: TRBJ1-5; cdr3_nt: TGCAGTGCGGGAACAGGGGATAGCAATCAGCCCCAGCATTTT; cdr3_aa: CSAGTGDSNQPQHF
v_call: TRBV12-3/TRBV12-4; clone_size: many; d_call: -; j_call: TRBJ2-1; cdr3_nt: TGTGCCAGCAGTTTATTGGGGCAGGGGCCTTACAATGAGCAGTTCTTC; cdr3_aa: CASSLLGQGPYNEQFF
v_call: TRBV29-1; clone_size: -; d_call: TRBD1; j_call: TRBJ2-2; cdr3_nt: TGCAGCGTTGAAGTCGGGCAGGGGGCATCCGGGGAGCTGTTTTTT; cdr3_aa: CSVEVGQGASGELFF
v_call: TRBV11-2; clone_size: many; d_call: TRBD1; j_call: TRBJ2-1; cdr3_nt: TGTGCCAGCAGCTTCCGACAGGGGAGGTTAAATGAGCAGTTCTTC; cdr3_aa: CASSFRQGRLNEQFF
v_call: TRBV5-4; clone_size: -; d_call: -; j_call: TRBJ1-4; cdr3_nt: TGTGCCATCAGCTCGGGGGGAGAAAAACTGTTTTTT; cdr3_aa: CAISSGGEKLFF
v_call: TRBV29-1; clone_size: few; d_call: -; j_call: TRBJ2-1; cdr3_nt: TGCAGCGTTGTACTACAGGTGACTCAAAACAATGAGCAGTTCTTC; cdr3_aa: CSVVLQVTQNNEQFF
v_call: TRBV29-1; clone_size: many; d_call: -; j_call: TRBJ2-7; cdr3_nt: TGCAGCGTTGTATCGCGGGGGCCTGACTCCTACGAGCAGTACTTC; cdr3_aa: CSVVSRGPDSYEQYF
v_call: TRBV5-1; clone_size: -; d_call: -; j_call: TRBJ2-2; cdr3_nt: TGCGCCAGCAGCATACTAAGCCCCGGGGAGCTGTTTTTT; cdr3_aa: CASSILSPGELFF
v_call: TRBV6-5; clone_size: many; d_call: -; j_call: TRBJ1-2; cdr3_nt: TGTGCCAGCAGTTTATCAGGGGTGGCCGGCTACACCTTC; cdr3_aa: CASSLSGVAGYTF
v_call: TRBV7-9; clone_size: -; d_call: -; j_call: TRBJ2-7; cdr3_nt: TGTGCCAGCAGCTTAGTTACCAACTCCTACGAGCAGTACTTC; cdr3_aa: CASSLVTNSYEQYF
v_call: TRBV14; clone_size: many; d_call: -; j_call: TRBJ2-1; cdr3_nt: TGTGCCAGCAGCCAGTTTAGCGACAATGAGCAGTTCTTC; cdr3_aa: CASSQFSDNEQFF
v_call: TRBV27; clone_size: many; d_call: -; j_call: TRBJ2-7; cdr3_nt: TGTGCCAGCAGTCGGCCGGGACAAGGTTACGAGCAGTACTTC; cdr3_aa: CASSRPGQGYEQYF